These 29 T cell receptor beta chains originate from one sample sequenced in a study of blood T cell repertoires in COVID-19. Clones were sequenced by immunoSEQ multiplex PCR, and TCRdb holds only the in-frame ones, with some missing. The sample records 250,000 to 350,000 clones, around 87% being singletons. Sequences were obtained from peripheral blood. Receptors originate from a woman aged 45-65 years who had recovered from COVID-19.

V and J are TRBV28 and TRBJ2-2; tentative D call: TRBD1 (7 bases). The CDR3 covers 15 residues. The V end lost 7 bases, the J end lost 5 bases, and 17 bases lay between the germline ends. Germline loops: CDR1 MDHEN, CDR2 SYDVKM. DNA for the CDR3: TGTGCCAGCACAAGGGGGGACAGAATAACCGGGGAGCTGTTTTTT. Translation gives CASTRGDRITGELFF. Full variable domain (missing parts from reference TRBV28 and TRBJ2-2): DVKVTQSSRYLVKRTGEKVFLECVQDMDHENMFWYRQDPGLGLRLIYFSYDVKMKEKGDIPEGYSVSREKKERFSLILESASTNQTSMYLCASTRGDRITGELFFGEGSRLTVL.

The V call is TRBV29-1, the J call TRBJ2-2; D is possibly TRBD1 (5 bases). V lost 1 base to trimming and J lost 2 bases, with 8 bases between them. The CDR3 has 14 residues. Germline CDR1 reads SQVTM; CDR2 reads ANQGSEA. Here the CDR3 reads CSVEGTPNTGELFF. The CDR3 DNA is TGCAGCGTTGAAGGGACACCTAACACCGGGGAGCTGTTTTTT.

This chain connects TRBV30 to TRBJ2-3, with TRBD2 matching 13 bases. Germline CDR1 is GTSNPN and CDR2 is SVGIG (reference sequence). J gave up 0 bases and V 5 bases, and 2 bases lay outside the gene matches. The CDR3 is 15 residues long. CDR3 nucleotides: TGTGCCTGGGGGACTAGCGGGACTAGCACAGATACGCAGTATTTT. Protein product: CAWGTSGTSTDTQYF.

With regard to this clone: Additional DNA sequences in this sample encode the identical CDR3. This chain connects TRBV3-1 (or the pseudogene TRBV3-2) to TRBJ1-2, with no clear D. V lost 1 base and J lost 5, with 8 bases in between. Looked up from germline, CDR1 is LGHDT and CDR2 is YNNKEL (reference sequence). CDR3 length: 13 amino acids. The CDR3 sequence is CASSQATDYGYTF. CDR3 bases: TGTGCCAGCAGCCAAGCTACTGATTATGGCTACACCTTC.

The chain recombines TRBV5-6 with TRBJ1-1; unclear D gene. There are 13 residues in the CDR3. The germline CDR1 and CDR2 sequences are SGHDT and YYEEEE. With 1 base removed from V and 1 base from J, the gap between germline ends came to 5 bases. CDR3 nucleotides: TGTGCCAGCAGCTTGTTAGCGAACACTGAAGCTTTCTTT. Its translation is CASSLLANTEAFF.

The chain is built from TRBV6-2 or TRBV6-3 and TRBJ2-5; 9 bases are a match to TRBD2. The J segment lost 2 bases and the V segment lost 6 bases, leaving 4 bases of the junction unmatched. Germline CDR1 is MNHEY and CDR2 is SVGEGT. The CDR3 extends over 14 amino acids. The CDR3 sequence: CASSLAGNQETQYF. As DNA, the CDR3 is TGTGCCAGCAGCCTAGCGGGAAATCAAGAGACCCAGTACTTC.

The chain is built from TRBV5-6 and TRBJ1-1; 7 bases match TRBD1. V lost 4 bases to trimming and J lost 2 bases; unmatched junction nucleotides: 8. Germline V gene data show CDR1 as SGHDT and CDR2 as YYEEEE. This CDR3 has 15 residues. CDR3 in DNA: TGTGCCAGCAGCAACCCCTGGACAGGAAACACTGAAGCTTTCTTT. The encoded protein is CASSNPWTGNTEAFF.

This clone appeared a few times. The V call is TRBV7-2, the J call TRBJ1-5; 9 bases line up with TRBD1. The length of the CDR3 is 17 residues. V was pared by 5 bases and J by 3 bases, with 11 bases of the junction left unmatched. Germline CDR1 and CDR2: SGHTA and FQGNSA. CDR3 bases: TGTGCCAGCAGCCTCGGAGGGACAGGGCCCTACAATCAGCCCCAGCATTTT. Its translation is CASSLGGTGPYNQPQHF.

This chain joins TRBV28 and TRBJ2-7; a weak D match, TRBD1 (6 bases). From germline, CDR1 is MDHEN and CDR2 SYDVKM. This CDR3 has 15 residues. Trimming shortened V by 5 bases and J by 1 base, and 15 bases separated the two germline ends. CDR3 loop: CASSPLQGTSYEQYF. The DNA for the CDR3 is TGTGCCAGCAGTCCCCTACAGGGAACATCCTACGAGCAGTACTTC.

The chain is built from TRBV28 and TRBJ1-5; TRBD1 agrees at 10 bases. The CDR3 is 18 residues long. The V gene's germline CDR1 is MDHEN and CDR2 SYDVKM. The J segment lost 9 bases and the V segment lost 3 bases, leaving 17 bases of the junction unmatched. The CDR3, as DNA: TGTGCCAGCAGTTTGCCGGGACAGGGGACACCCAGGAACAGGCCCCAGCATTTT. It codes for CASSLPGQGTPRNRPQHF.

This clone was observed a few times. This chain connects TRBV6-6 to TRBJ2-3, with D maybe TRBD2 (6 bases). Per the germline V gene, CDR1 is MNHNY and CDR2 is SVGAGI (reference sequence). CDR3 length: 14 amino acids. The V end lost 4 bases, the J end lost 0 bases, and 8 bases lay between the germline ends. The CDR3 loop reads CASSFAGSTDTQYF. The CDR3 nucleotides read TGTGCCAGCAGTTTTGCGGGGAGCACAGATACGCAGTATTTT.

The chain uses TRBV3-1 (or the pseudogene TRBV3-2) and TRBJ1-5, with 11 bases aligning to TRBD1. The junction had 13 bases not matched to a gene; V was cut back by 9 bases and J by 6 bases. CDR1 LGHDT and CDR2 YNNKEL come from the germline V gene (reference sequence). The CDR3 contains 16 residues. CDR3: CARDRDRGSLPQPQHF. In DNA form, the CDR3 reads TGTGCCAGGGACCGGGACAGGGGGTCCTTACCTCAGCCCCAGCATTTT.

The chain links TRBV7-8 to TRBJ1-5; D possibly corresponds to TRBD1 (5 bases). Between the trimmed V and J ends, which lost 1 base and 0 bases, there was a span of 10 bases. From germline, CDR1 is SGHVS and CDR2 FQNEAQ. The CDR3 is 16 amino acids. The CDR3 DNA reads TGTGCCAGCAGCTTAGAGGGGCCTTATAGCAATCAGCCCCAGCATTTT. Its protein is CASSLEGPYSNQPQHF.

The V and J genes are TRBV20-1 and TRBJ2-7, with a tentative D call TRBD2 (6 bases). The V end lost 3 bases, the J end lost 2 bases, and 14 bases lay between the germline ends. The CDR3 is made up of 14 amino acids. Germline V CDR1 and CDR2: DFQATT, SNEGSKA (reference sequence). CDR3 loop: CSASRLEIAYEQYF. The CDR3 DNA sequence: TGCAGTGCTAGTCGACTAGAAATCGCCTACGAGCAGTACTTC.

The J gene is TRBJ1-3, the V gene TRBV19, with D uncertain. V shed 3 bases and J shed 3 bases, with 9 bases lying between them. The germline V gene has CDR1 LNHDA and CDR2 SQIVND (reference sequence). The CDR3 contains 14 residues. The CDR3 DNA is TGTGCCAGTAGTATCCGGGAAAGTGGAAACACCATATATTTT. Translating gives CASSIRESGNTIYF.

V usage is TRBV5-1 and J usage is TRBJ2-7, with 8 bases matching TRBD1. Germline CDR1 SGHRS, CDR2 YFSETQ. The CDR3 runs to 14 residues. Trimming at V came to 0 bases and at J to 4 bases, leaving 3 bases not matched to a gene. CDR3: CASSLEYRGYEQYF. CDR3 in DNA: TGCGCCAGCAGCTTGGAGTACAGGGGGTACGAGCAGTACTTC.

The V and J genes are TRBV4-3 and TRBJ1-3; D uncertain. Germline V gene data show CDR1 as LGHNA and CDR2 as YSLEER. The CDR3 is 15 amino acids. V dropped 1 base and J dropped 0 bases, with 7 bases sitting between them. CDR3 in DNA: TGCGCCAGCAGCCAAGTACGCAGCTCTGGAAACACCATATATTTT. It translates to CASSQVRSSGNTIYF.

The V gene is TRBV7-8, the J gene TRBJ2-3; 7 nucleotides match TRBD2. The CDR3 covers 15 residues. In germline, CDR1 is SGHVS, CDR2 FQNEAQ. The ends lost 2 bases at V and 9 bases at J; junction bases unmatched: 11. The CDR3 protein is CASSLSAGELRTQYF. The CDR3 DNA reads TGTGCCAGCAGCTTATCGGCGGGAGAACTTCGGACGCAGTATTTT.

With respect to this clone: This CDR3 is also generated by other DNA sequences in the sample. The rearrangement joins TRBV3-1 (or the pseudogene TRBV3-2) to TRBJ2-7, with 7 bases matching TRBD2. The CDR3 spans 12 residues. V gave up 4 bases and J gave up 7 bases; unmatched junction bases: 4. CDR1 LGHDT and CDR2 YNNKEL come from the germline V gene (reference sequence). This CDR3 reads CASSPRRGEQYF. The DNA of the CDR3 is TGTGCCAGCAGCCCTCGGCGGGGGGAGCAGTACTTC.

The sample holds a few counts of this clone. CDR3 residues: CASSTRRGGADQPQHF. The CDR3 nucleotides are TGTGCCAGTAGTACCCGCAGGGGTGGAGCGGATCAGCCCCAGCATTTT. V is TRBV19 and J is TRBJ1-5; D possibly corresponds to TRBD1 (6 bases). CDR3 length: 16 residues. Germline values: CDR1 LNHDA, CDR2 SQIVND (reference sequence). Trimming took 4 bases from V and 5 from J, leaving 18 bases between them.

The genes are TRBV10-3 and TRBJ2-7; maybe TRBD2 (5 bases). Germline V lookup: CDR1 ENHRY, CDR2 SYGVKD. This CDR3 is 13 amino acids long. The V end lost 4 bases, the J end lost 2 bases, and 9 bases lay between the germline ends. CDR3 region: CAISALVAYEQYF. The CDR3 DNA is TGTGCCATCAGTGCACTAGTGGCCTACGAGCAGTACTTC.

J is TRBJ2-3 and V is TRBV4-1; 9 nucleotides align to TRBD1. Germline CDR1 reads MGHRA; CDR2 reads YSYEKL. Trimming removed 9 bases from V and 2 bases from J; junction bases left unmatched: 6. The length of the CDR3 is 14 residues. The CDR3 here is CASRQGEITDTQYF. In DNA, the CDR3 is TGCGCCAGTCGACAGGGGGAGATCACAGATACGCAGTATTTT.

The chain carries TRBV5-4 and TRBJ1-2, with 7 bases lining up with TRBD1. This CDR3 comprises 13 residues. The V and J ends lost 5 bases and 5 bases, in that order; junction bases with no gene match: 6. The germline V gene has CDR1 SGHNT and CDR2 YYREEE (reference sequence). CDR3 sequence reads: CASSSDREYGYTF. The CDR3 DNA follows: TGTGCCAGCAGTTCAGACAGGGAGTATGGCTACACCTTC.

The rearrangement links TRBV5-1 to TRBJ2-1; 8 nucleotides agree with TRBD1. The CDR3 length is 13 residues. V lost 4 bases and J lost 9; bases outside the gene matches: 6. Germline CDR1 SGHRS, CDR2 YFSETQ. The DNA for the CDR3 is TGCGCCAGCAGCACTGGACAGGGCGGTGAGCAGTTCTTC. Translated: CASSTGQGGEQFF. The full variable domain, its missing parts supplied by reference TRBV5-1 and TRBJ2-1, is KAGVTQTPRYLIKTRGQQVTLSCSPISGHRSVSWYQQTPGQGLQFLFEYFSETQRNKGNFPGRFSGRQFSNSRSEMNVSTLELGDSALYLCASSTGQGGEQFFGPGTRLTVL.

The rearrangement uses TRBV7-2 and TRBJ2-5, with D perhaps TRBD1 (6 bases). The CDR3 loop spans 15 amino acids. Germline CDR1 and CDR2: SGHTA and FQGNSA. Trimming removed 1 base from V and 0 bases from J, with 9 bases in between. CDR3 in DNA: TGTGCCAGCAGCTTAGTGAGGGGGAACCAAGAGACCCAGTACTTC. Translated: CASSLVRGNQETQYF.

J is TRBJ2-3 and V is TRBV18, with 7 bases matching TRBD2. Germline trimming cut 5 bases from V and 1 base from J; bases unmatched to any gene: 15. Germline loops: CDR1 KGHSH, CDR2 LQKENI. CDR3 length equals 18 residues. The chain's CDR3 is CASSTSGSASGRTDTQYF. The CDR3 bases are TGTGCCAGCTCAACCAGCGGGTCGGCTAGCGGTCGCACAGATACGCAGTATTTT. The whole variable domain, remainder taken from reference TRBV18 and TRBJ2-3, is NAGVMQNPRHLVRRRGQEARLRCSPMKGHSHVYWYRQLPEEGLKFMVYLQKENIIDESGMPKERFSAEFPKEGPSILRIQQVVRGDSAAYFCASSTSGSASGRTDTQYFGPGTRLTVL.

The chain combines TRBV7-2 with TRBJ2-7, with D perhaps TRBD2 (6 bases). Germline lookup yields CDR1 SGHTA and CDR2 FQGNSA. CDR3 length equals 13 residues. Trimming stripped 1 base from V and 8 bases from J, with 12 bases between. The CDR3, as DNA: TGTGCCAGCAGCTTAGAACCTCTAGCGAAGCAGTACTTC. Protein sequence: CASSLEPLAKQYF.

V and J are TRBV6-1 and TRBJ1-2; D unresolved. The CDR3 sequence is 11 residues long. Germline assignment: CDR1 MNHNS and CDR2 SASEGT. Trimming took 2 bases from V and 5 from J, leaving 3 bases between them. DNA of the CDR3: TGTGCCAGCAGTGAACGGTATGGCTACACCTTC. Amino acid sequence: CASSERYGYTF.

This clone was seen a handful of times. V is TRBV28 and J is TRBJ1-1; D is uncertain. CDR3 length: 10 residues. CDR1 and CDR2 (germline): MDHEN, SYDVKM. Deletions cut 10 bases from V and 8 bases from J, with 11 bases between. The CDR3 loop is CATLGSEAFF. DNA for the CDR3: TGTGCCACTCTCGGTAGCGAAGCTTTCTTT.